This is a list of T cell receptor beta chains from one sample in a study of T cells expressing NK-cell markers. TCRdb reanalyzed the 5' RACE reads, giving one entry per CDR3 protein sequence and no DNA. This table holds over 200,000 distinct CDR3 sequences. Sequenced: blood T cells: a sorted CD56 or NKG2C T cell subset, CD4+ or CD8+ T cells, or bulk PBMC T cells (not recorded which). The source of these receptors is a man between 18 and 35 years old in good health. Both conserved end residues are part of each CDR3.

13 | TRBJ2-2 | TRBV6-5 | CASSYPYTGELFF
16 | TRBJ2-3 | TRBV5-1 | CASKRQSGASTDTQYF
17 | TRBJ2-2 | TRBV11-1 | CASSSQGGQGSTGELFF
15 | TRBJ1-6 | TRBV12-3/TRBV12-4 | CASRLGGIYNSPLHF
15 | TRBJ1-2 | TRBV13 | CASSSTDGTNYGYTF
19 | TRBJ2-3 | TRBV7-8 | CASSLGLAGGPLGTDTQYF
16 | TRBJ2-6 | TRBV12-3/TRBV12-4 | CASSWDTLSGANVLTF
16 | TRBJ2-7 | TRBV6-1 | CASRDLGGRSSYEQYF
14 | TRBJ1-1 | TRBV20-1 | CSATQGPWGTEAFF
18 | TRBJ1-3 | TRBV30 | CAWTGINNFLSSGNTIYF
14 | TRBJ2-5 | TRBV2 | CASRWTGGQETQYF
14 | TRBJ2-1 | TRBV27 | CASSFFLDHNEQFF
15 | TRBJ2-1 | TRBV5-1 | CASSFSGRADNEQFF
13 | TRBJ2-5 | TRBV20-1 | CSARNGREETQYF
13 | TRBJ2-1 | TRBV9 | CASSMGGYNEQFF
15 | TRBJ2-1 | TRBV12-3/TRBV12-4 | CASSLGQGGPRGQFF
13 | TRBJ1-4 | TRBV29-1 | CSVAGTDNEKLFF
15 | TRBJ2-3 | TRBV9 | CASSVEEAATDTQYF
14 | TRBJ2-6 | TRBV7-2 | CAGKQDSGANVLTF
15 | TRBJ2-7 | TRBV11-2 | CASSLDGLLAYEQYF
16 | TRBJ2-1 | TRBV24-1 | CATSDFRYTGSNEQFF
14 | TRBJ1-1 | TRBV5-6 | CASSLVRRNTEAFF
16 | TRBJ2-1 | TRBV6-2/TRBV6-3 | CASSYPKILRGNEQFF
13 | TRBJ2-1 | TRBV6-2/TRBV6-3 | CASPDRGYNEQFF
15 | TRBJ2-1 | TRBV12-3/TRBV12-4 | CASSPRSGSYNEQFF
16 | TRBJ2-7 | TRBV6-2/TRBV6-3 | CASRPTVTGGPREQYF
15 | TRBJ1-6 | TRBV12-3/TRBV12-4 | CASSLYAGGNSPLHF
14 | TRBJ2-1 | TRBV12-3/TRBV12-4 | CACERRSSYNEQFF
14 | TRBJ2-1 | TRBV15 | CATSIRTLYNEQFF
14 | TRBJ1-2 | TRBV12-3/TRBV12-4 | CASSRRDRAYGYTF
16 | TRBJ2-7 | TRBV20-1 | CSASERPGTELCEQYF
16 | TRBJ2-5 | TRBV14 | CASSQQAGLKAETQYF
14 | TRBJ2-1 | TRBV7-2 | CASNPSSSYNEQFF
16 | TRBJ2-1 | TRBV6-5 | CASSSGTVTGYNEQFF
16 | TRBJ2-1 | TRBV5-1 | CASSKGTDLSYNEQFF
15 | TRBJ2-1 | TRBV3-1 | CASSQAGWVRNEQFF
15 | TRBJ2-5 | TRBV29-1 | CSVVGGSGRGETQYF
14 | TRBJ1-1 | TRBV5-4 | CASSIYRANTEAFF
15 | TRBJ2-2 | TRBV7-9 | CASSPPTGRAGELFF
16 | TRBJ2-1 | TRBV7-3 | CASGFQGGLSYNEQFF
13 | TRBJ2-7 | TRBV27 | CASSSRVGYEQYF
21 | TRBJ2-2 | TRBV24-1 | CATSGGRFSGPHNLFVGELFF
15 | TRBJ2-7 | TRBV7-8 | CASSSGWGSTYEQYF
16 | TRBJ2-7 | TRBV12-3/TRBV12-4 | CASSPYGQGKAHEQYF